The 28 T cell receptor beta chains listed next were all sequenced from one sample in a study of T cells in Graves' hyperthyroidism and ophthalmopathy. Amplified TCR beta CDR3 regions came from RNA transcripts. The HTBI primer set drove a first-round RT-PCR of the TCR CDR3. TCRdb re-called the multiplex PCR reads through MiXCR, storing one row per CDR3 protein. This table holds around 99,000 distinct CDR3 sequences, 16% found once. The sequencing input was blood. The receptors derive from a woman in her fifties or sixties with Graves' hyperthyroidism.

Ten or more counts support this clonotype. V and J are TRBV28 and TRBJ1-3; 8 bases are a match to TRBD1. This CDR3 has 14 amino acids. J gave up 3 bases and V 10 bases, and 8 bases lay outside the gene matches. Per germline, CDR1 MDHEN and CDR2 SYDVKM. CDR3 residues: CATAGGGDGNTIYF. The CDR3 bases are TGTGCCACTGCAGGGGGCGGTGATGGAAACACCATATATTTT.

The V gene is TRBV5-8, the J gene TRBJ2-1; 14 bases align to TRBD2. Trimming at V came to 7 bases and at J to 3 bases, leaving 12 bases not matched to a gene. This CDR3 is 18 amino acids long. The germline gives CDR1 SGHTS, CDR2 YDEGEE. DNA of the CDR3: TGTGCCAGCGGAACCGGGGGGACTAGCGGGAGAGGCTACAATGAGCAGTTCTTC. As protein: CASGTGGTSGRGYNEQFF.

The V and J genes are TRBV11-2 and TRBJ2-3; 8 positions agree with TRBD1. Germline V lookup: CDR1 SGHAT, CDR2 FQNNGV. After removal of 7 bases from V and 5 bases from J, the junction contained 11 bases not matched to a gene. The CDR3 consists of 15 residues. The CDR3 spells CASTTLGQGGDTQYF. CDR3 bases: TGTGCCAGCACTACTCTTGGACAGGGTGGAGATACGCAGTATTTT.

This clonotype was seen ten or more times. The CDR3 is CASSLMGLAGGAYNEQFF. CDR3 DNA sequence: TGTGCCAGCAGCTTAATGGGACTAGCGGGGGGGGCCTACAATGAGCAGTTCTTC. The V call is TRBV7-3, the J call TRBJ2-1; 16 bases fit TRBD2. Germline trimming cut 1 base from V and 2 bases from J; bases unmatched to any gene: 2. The germline V gene encodes CDR1 SGHTA and CDR2 FQGTGA. This CDR3 contains 18 residues.

At least ten counts were recorded for this clonotype. The chain uses TRBV7-6 and TRBJ2-1; TRBD1 agrees at 12 bases. Looked up from germline, CDR1 is SGHVS and CDR2 is FNYEAQ. The CDR3 consists of 16 residues. V gave up 1 base and J gave up 9 bases; unmatched junction bases: 7. CDR3 coding DNA: TGTGCCAGCAGCTTAGAGGGGGACAGGGGGCCCGTTGAGCAGTTCTTC. It is translated as CASSLEGDRGPVEQFF.

This clonotype was recorded many times. The chain recombines TRBV5-1 with TRBJ2-1, with D possibly being TRBD2 (7 bases). Germline V gene lookup returns CDR1 SGHRS and CDR2 YFSETQ. Trimming removed 0 bases at V and 5 bases at J, with 15 bases between. This CDR3 has 16 amino acids. CDR3 DNA sequence: TGCGCCAGCAGCTTGGCTAGGGACACTAGCGACAATGAGCAGTTCTTC. Translating it yields CASSLARDTSDNEQFF.

The count of this clonotype is one. V usage is TRBV30 and J usage is TRBJ1-3; TRBD1 agrees at 7 bases. Germline loops: CDR1 GTSNPN, CDR2 SVGIG (reference sequence). The V and J ends lost 3 bases and 3 bases, in that order; junction bases with no gene match: 8. The CDR3 consists of 15 residues. CDR3 sequence reads: CAWSRDSGSGNTIYF. The CDR3 DNA follows: TGTGCCTGGAGCCGGGACAGCGGAAGTGGAAACACCATATATTTT.

This clonotype was observed many times. A clone one base away is much larger, so this may be a read error. The genes are TRBV2 and TRBJ2-1; unclear D gene. Germline assignment: CDR1 SNHLY and CDR2 FYNNEI. CDR3 size: 15 residues. V was trimmed by 4 bases and J by 0 bases, leaving 10 bases between them. In DNA, the CDR3 is TGTGCCAGCAGTGTAGACTTGAACTCCTACAATGAGCAGTTCTTC. It yields the protein CASSVDLNSYNEQFF.

The sample holds many counts of this clonotype. V is TRBV20-1 and J is TRBJ2-7; 13 bases are a match to TRBD2. This CDR3 spans 20 amino acids. V shed 1 base, J shed 2 bases, and the junction held 17 bases outside the gene matches. CDR1 is DFQATT and CDR2 is SNEGSKA in the germline V gene (reference sequence). The chain's CDR3 is CSARGSRLAGGRSLTYEQYV. DNA of the CDR3: TGCAGTGCTAGAGGGTCAAGACTAGCGGGAGGCCGAAGTCTTACCTACGAGCAGTACGTC.

This clonotype was counted a few times. The CDR3 sequence: CASSVSLAIGELFF. The CDR3 region has the DNA TGTGCCAGCAGCGTTAGTCTAGCTATCGGGGAGCTGTTTTTT. This chain connects TRBV9 to TRBJ2-2, with TRBD2 as a possible D gene (5 bases). The CDR3 extends over 14 amino acids. CDR1 SGDLS and CDR2 YYNGEE come from the germline V gene. The V gene lost 2 bases and the J gene lost 7 bases, with 12 bases spanning the gap.

This clonotype came up many times. One end of the junction is discordant with germline, which a read error may explain. The chain is built from TRBV29-1 and TRBJ2-1; 11 bases line up with TRBD2. The CDR3 has 13 residues. Looked up from germline, CDR1 is SQVTM and CDR2 is ANQGSEA. The CDR3 DNA reads TGCAGCGCTGAAGGGACTAGCGGTAATGAGCAGTTCTTC. This gives the protein CSAEGTSGNEQFF.

V is TRBV12-3 or TRBV12-4 and J is TRBJ1-1; D call uncertain. The V gene lost 7 bases and the J gene lost 3 bases, with 18 bases spanning the gap. This CDR3 has 15 amino acids. In nucleotides, the CDR3 is TGTGCCAGCACCGCAGGCCCGGGTGTCTACACTGAAGCTTTCTTT. This sequence encodes CASTAGPGVYTEAFF.

This clonotype came up many times. The V and J genes are TRBV20-1 and TRBJ1-5; no definite D call. Germline V gene lookup returns CDR1 DFQATT and CDR2 SNEGSKA (reference sequence). V lost 3 bases to trimming and J lost 7 bases, with 13 bases between them. CDR3 size: 13 residues. In DNA, the CDR3 is TGCAGTGCTAGTTTAGGGTTCGACCAGCCCCAGCATTTT. It is translated as CSASLGFDQPQHF.

This clonotype was counted many times. The rearrangement uses TRBV4-1 and TRBJ2-5; TRBD2 agrees at 12 bases. With V trimmed by 4 bases and J by 5 bases, 8 bases remained unmatched. CDR1 MGHRA and CDR2 YSYEKL come from the germline V gene. The CDR3 is 16 residues long. The CDR3 reads CASSLRLAGEWETQYF. DNA of the CDR3: TGCGCCAGCAGCCTGAGACTAGCGGGAGAGTGGGAGACCCAGTACTTC.

This clonotype was found many times. The V call is TRBV11-2, the J call TRBJ2-3; D unresolved. The V end was cut by 6 bases, the J end by 3 bases, with 7 bases between. The V gene's germline CDR1 is SGHAT and CDR2 FQNNGV. This CDR3 region has 12 residues. In DNA, the CDR3 is TGTGCCAGCAGACTCTCGACAGATACGCAGTATTTT. Its protein product is CASRLSTDTQYF.

This clonotype was seen many times. This chain connects TRBV7-9 to TRBJ2-3, with 9 bases that match TRBD2. The CDR3 loop spans 15 amino acids. CDR1 and CDR2 from the germline V gene are SEHNR and FQNEAQ (reference sequence). After removal of 5 bases from V and 1 base from J, the junction contained 4 bases not matched to a gene. The CDR3 protein is CASSKRTSGTDTQYF. The CDR3 DNA reads TGTGCCAGCAGCAAAAGGACTAGCGGCACAGATACGCAGTATTTT.

This clonotype was observed a handful of times. The chain carries TRBV7-9 and TRBJ2-5; D gene ambiguous. This CDR3 is 10 amino acids long. The germline CDR1 and CDR2 sequences are SEHNR and FQNEAQ (reference sequence). The V end lost 6 bases, the J end lost 5 bases, and 4 bases lay between the germline ends. The CDR3 DNA follows: TGTGCCAGCAGTTGGGAGACCCAGTACTTC. It encodes CASSWETQYF.

This clonotype was seen many times. This chain connects TRBV7-2 to TRBJ2-2; TRBD2 agrees at 8 bases. The CDR3 runs 17 residues. J lost 3 bases, V lost 4 bases, and 10 bases had no gene match. Germline-derived CDR1 and CDR2 are SGHTA and FQGNSA. The chain's CDR3 is CASSYISGIVDTGELFF. The CDR3 bases are TGTGCCAGCAGCTACATTAGCGGGATCGTCGACACCGGGGAGCTGTTTTTT.

The V and J genes are TRBV5-1 and TRBJ2-1; D is ambiguous. The CDR3 runs to 13 residues. From germline, CDR1 is SGHRS and CDR2 YFSETQ. Trimming removed 2 bases from V and 7 bases from J, with 10 bases in between. The CDR3 sequence is CASSFSSRNEQFF. The CDR3 region has the DNA TGCGCCAGCAGCTTTTCGAGTCGTAATGAGCAGTTCTTC.

V and J are TRBV12-3 or TRBV12-4 and TRBJ1-1; TRBD1 might be the D (5 bases). Trimming cost V 5 bases and J 1 base, with 14 bases left between them. The CDR3 spans 15 residues. The chain's CDR3 is CASSHTPQGNTEAFF. CDR3 coding DNA: TGTGCCAGCAGTCACACACCTCAGGGGAACACTGAAGCTTTCTTT.

This clonotype occurred many times. This chain connects TRBV5-1 to TRBJ2-1, with 9 bases that match TRBD1. Losses at the gene ends were 1 base for V and 8 bases for J; bases not matched to a gene: 7. Germline CDR1 and CDR2: SGHRS and YFSETQ. This CDR3 has 15 residues. The CDR3 here is CASSLPGTGNDEQFF. The CDR3 DNA reads as TGCGCCAGCAGCTTGCCCGGGACAGGGAACGATGAGCAGTTCTTC.

At least ten counts were recorded for this clonotype. The J gene is TRBJ2-5, the V gene TRBV7-3; D is unclear. The V gene's germline CDR1 is SGHTA and CDR2 FQGTGA. V was cut by 1 base and J by 2 bases, with 5 bases left in between. The CDR3 contains 13 residues. The CDR3 sequence: CASSLIQQETQYF. The CDR3 DNA reads as TGTGCCAGCAGCTTAATACAGCAAGAGACCCAGTACTTC.

This clonotype was seen at least ten times. V and J are TRBV3-1 and TRBJ1-1, with a possible D match to TRBD1 (5 bases). CDR3 length: 13 residues. V was trimmed by 6 bases and J by 7 bases, leaving 15 bases between them. Per the germline V gene, CDR1 is LGHDT and CDR2 is YNNKEL (reference sequence). CDR3 in amino acids: CASSQGSLGEAFF. The DNA for the CDR3 is TGTGCCAGCAGTCAGGGTTCTCTGGGTGAAGCTTTCTTT. The variable domain in full, with the rest retrieved from reference TRBV3-1 and TRBJ1-1, is DTAVSQTPKYLVTQMGNDKSIKCEQNLGHDTMYWYKQDSKKFLKIMFSYNNKELIINETVPNRFSPKSPDKAHLNLHINSLELGDSAVYFCASSQGSLGEAFFGQGTRLTVV.

The rearrangement joins TRBV12-3 or TRBV12-4 to TRBJ1-1, with D unclear. This CDR3 region has 15 residues. V was cut by 8 bases and J by 11 bases, with 27 bases left in between. The CDR3 loop is CASPREGGKPLGAFF. The DNA for the CDR3 is TGTGCCAGCCCGAGGGAAGGTGGAAAACCACTTGGGGCTTTCTTT.

This clonotype was recorded at least ten times. The rearrangement links TRBV6-1 to TRBJ1-1; D is uncertain. Trimming cost V 5 bases and J 4 bases, with 11 bases left between them. The germline V gene encodes CDR1 MNHNS and CDR2 SASEGT. This CDR3 has 13 amino acids. The chain's CDR3 is CASSNRAFTEAFF. The DNA for the CDR3 is TGTGCCAGCAGTAATAGAGCTTTCACTGAAGCTTTCTTT.

This chain uses TRBV6-2 or TRBV6-3 with TRBJ1-1, with D uncertain. The V gene's germline CDR1 is MNHEY and CDR2 SVGEGT. There are 14 residues in the CDR3. V lost 6 bases and J 1 base, leaving 12 bases between the germline ends. The CDR3 reads CASSHAVGNTEAFF. CDR3 in DNA: TGTGCCAGCAGCCACGCGGTAGGGAACACTGAAGCTTTCTTT.

This clonotype was counted many times. V gene TRBV24-1 combines with J gene TRBJ2-2; no definite D call. The V end lost 1 base, the J end lost 1 base, and 3 bases lay between the germline ends. The CDR3 has 14 amino acids. Per germline, CDR1 KGHDR and CDR2 SFDVKD. CDR3 protein: CATSDFRNTGELFF. CDR3 coding DNA: TGTGCCACCAGTGATTTCCGGAACACCGGGGAGCTGTTTTTT.

The sample holds many counts of this clonotype. V gene TRBV10-2 combines with J gene TRBJ2-6; D might be TRBD1 or TRBD2, each matching 6 bases. The V and J ends lost 3 bases and 3 bases respectively, with 12 bases between them. The CDR3 totals 16 residues. The germline V gene has CDR1 WSHSY and CDR2 SAAADI. The CDR3 spells CASSERGASGANVLTF. CDR3 nucleotides: TGCGCCAGCAGTGAAAGGGGGGCGAGTGGGGCCAACGTCCTGACTTTC.